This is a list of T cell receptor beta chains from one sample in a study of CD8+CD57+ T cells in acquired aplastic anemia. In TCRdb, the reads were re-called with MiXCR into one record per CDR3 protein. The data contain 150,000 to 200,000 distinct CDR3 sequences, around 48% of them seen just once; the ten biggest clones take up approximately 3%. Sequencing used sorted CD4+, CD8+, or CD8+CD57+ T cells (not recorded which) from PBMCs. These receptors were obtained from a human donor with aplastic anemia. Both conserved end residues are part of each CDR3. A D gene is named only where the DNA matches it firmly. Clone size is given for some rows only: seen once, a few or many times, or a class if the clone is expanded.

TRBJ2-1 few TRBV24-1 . CATSEWTLHEQFF TGTGCCACCAGTGAGTGGACTTTACATGAGCAGTTCTTC
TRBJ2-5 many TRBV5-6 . CASKRGFEETQYF TGTGCCAGTAAGAGGGGGTTCGAGGAGACCCAGTACTTC
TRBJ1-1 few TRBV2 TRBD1 CASEDRVAFF TGTGCCAGTGAGGACAGGGTAGCTTTCTTT
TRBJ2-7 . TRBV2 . CASSDGRISYEQYF TGTGCCAGCAGTGACGGACGCATCTCCTACGAGCAGTACTTC
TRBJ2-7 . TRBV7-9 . CASSLVLQGAYEQYF TGTGCCAGCAGCTTAGTCCTGCAGGGTGCCTACGAGCAGTACTTC
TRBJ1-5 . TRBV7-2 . CASSSTDYSNQPQHF TGTGCCAGCAGCTCGACAGACTATAGCAATCAGCCCCAGCATTTT
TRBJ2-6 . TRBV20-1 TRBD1 CSAGGQGSGANVLTF TGCAGTGCTGGAGGACAGGGCTCTGGGGCCAACGTCCTGACTTTC
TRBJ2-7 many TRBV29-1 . CSVGGPLEQYF TGCAGCGTTGGGGGTCCACTCGAGCAGTACTTC
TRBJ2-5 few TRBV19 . CASSIWGSETQYF TGTGCCAGTAGTATTTGGGGTTCCGAGACCCAGTACTTC
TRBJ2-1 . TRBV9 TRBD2 CASSVVGTSGTGNEQFF TGTGCCAGCAGCGTAGTCGGGACTAGCGGCACTGGCAATGAGCAGTTCTTC
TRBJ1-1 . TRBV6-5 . CASSYDRTANTEAFF TGTGCCAGCAGTTACGACCGGACAGCGAACACTGAAGCTTTCTTT
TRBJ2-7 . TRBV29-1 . CSGTDGADEQYF TGCAGCGGGACAGATGGGGCGGACGAGCAGTACTTC
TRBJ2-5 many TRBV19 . CASAGSGQETQYF TGTGCCAGTGCTGGCAGCGGCCAAGAGACCCAGTACTTC
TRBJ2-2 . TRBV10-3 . CAITERLLPGSNTGELFF TGTGCCATCACCGAGCGGTTACTACCGGGATCGAACACCGGGGAGCTGTTTTTT
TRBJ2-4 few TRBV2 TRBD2 CASSVTSGVGNIQYF TGTGCCAGCAGTGTAACTAGCGGGGTGGGGAACATTCAGTACTTC
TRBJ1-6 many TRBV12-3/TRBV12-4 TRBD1 CASSSPHRDRRNSPLHF TGTGCCAGCAGTTCCCCCCACCGGGACAGAAGGAATTCACCCCTCCACTTT
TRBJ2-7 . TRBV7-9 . CATAAGAEQYF TGTGCCACGGCGGCGGGGGCCGAGCAGTACTTC
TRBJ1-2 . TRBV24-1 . CATSDGLYGYTF TGTGCCACCAGTGATGGCCTGTATGGCTACACCTTC
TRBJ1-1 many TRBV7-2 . CASSFMIGGRNMNTEAFF TGTGCCAGCAGCTTTATGATAGGGGGGCGGAATATGAACACTGAAGCTTTCTTT
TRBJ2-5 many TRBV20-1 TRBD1 CSARAATGGGETQYF TGCAGTGCTAGGGCCGCGACAGGGGGAGGAGAGACCCAGTACTTC
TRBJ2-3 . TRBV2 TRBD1 CASSADRAQRTQYF TGTGCCAGCAGTGCGGACAGGGCACAGAGAACGCAGTATTTT
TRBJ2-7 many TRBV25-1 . CASSESEGRHEQYF TGTGCCAGCAGTGAATCGGAAGGGCGCCACGAGCAGTACTTC
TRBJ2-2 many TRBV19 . CASKTQTSYTGELFF TGTGCCAGTAAGACCCAGACTAGTTACACCGGGGAGCTGTTTTTT
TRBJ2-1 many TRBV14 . CASSQDGTPTRTQFF TGTGCCAGCAGCCAAGATGGGACCCCGACACGCACGCAGTTCTTC
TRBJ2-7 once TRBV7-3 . CASSPSPGMRYEQYF TGTGCCAGCAGCCCCTCCCCAGGGATGCGCTACGAGCAGTACTTC
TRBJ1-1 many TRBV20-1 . CSAPRPEGDTEAFF TGCAGTGCTCCCCGGCCGGAAGGGGACACTGAAGCTTTCTTT
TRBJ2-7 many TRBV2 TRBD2 CASSQPTVAGGGYEQYF TGTGCCAGCAGTCAACCGACAGTAGCGGGAGGAGGGTACGAGCAGTACTTC
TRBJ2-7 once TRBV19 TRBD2 CASSISLAGDEQYF TGTGCCAGTAGTATCTCACTAGCGGGGGACGAGCAGTACTTC
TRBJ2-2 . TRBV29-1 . CSVAGSRELMGTGELFF TGCAGCGTCGCAGGGAGCAGGGAGCTAATGGGGACCGGGGAGCTGTTTTTT
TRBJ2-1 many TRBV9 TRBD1 CASSVVGQGANEQFF TGTGCCAGCAGCGTAGTGGGACAGGGCGCGAATGAGCAGTTCTTC